This T cell receptor beta chain appears in the sequencing data of a study of Ad26.COV2.S vaccination and SARS-CoV-2 variants. General observations from the study: Placebo recipients trailed vaccine recipients in spike-specific TCR breadth. Overall T cell responses may have been underestimated by the analyses of TCR breadth and depth.

This clone was observed a single time. Its antigen is currently unknown. The table came from immunoSEQ multiplex PCR; TCRdb's copy has only in-frame clones and leaves some out. The sample shows about 350,000 clones, roughly nine tenths of them seen only once. In germline, CDR1 is SGHRS, CDR2 YFSETQ. This CDR3 has 13 amino acids. The V and J ends lost 4 bases and 2 bases respectively, with 10 bases between them. The rearrangement joins TRBV5-1 to TRBJ2-7, with D perhaps matching TRBD1 (6 bases). This clonotype originated in a human donor who had recovered from COVID-19. Sequencing used peripheral blood, obtained after recovery from COVID-19. The CDR3 sequence: CASSVDRTYEQYF. CDR3 sequence (DNA): TGCGCCAGCAGCGTGGACAGAACCTACGAGCAGTACTTC.